Listed below are T cell receptor beta chains from one sample, sequenced in a study of blood T cell repertoires in COVID-19. Data came from immunoSEQ multiplex PCR; TCRdb stores just in-frame clones and leaves some out. This sample has around 54,000 clones, with roughly 79% found just once. Specimen: peripheral blood. These receptor sequences come from an older woman with acute or convalescent COVID-19. Both conserved end residues are part of each CDR3. D genes are given only for firm matches. Clone size is shown for a subset of rows, as once, few, many or a class of expanded clone.

d_gene: TRBD1
abundance: NA
j_gene: TRBJ1-3
v_gene: TRBV6-1
CDR3aa: CASSAPPGTGGGNTIYF
CDR3nt: TGTGCCAGCAGTGCCCCGCCGGGGACAGGGGGTGGAAACACCATATATTTT

d_gene: NA
abundance: NA
j_gene: TRBJ1-3
v_gene: TRBV6-5
CDR3aa: CASSLDGNTIYF
CDR3nt: TGTGCCAGCAGCTTAGATGGAAACACCATATATTTT

d_gene: TRBD2
abundance: once
j_gene: TRBJ2-7
v_gene: TRBV18
CDR3aa: CASSPLFSGFEEQYF
CDR3nt: TGTGCCAGCTCACCCCTTTTTAGCGGGTTTGAAGAGCAGTACTTC

d_gene: NA
abundance: once
j_gene: TRBJ2-1
v_gene: TRBV11-3
CDR3aa: CASSSGLQGEQFF
CDR3nt: TGTGCCAGCAGCTCCGGACTCCAAGGTGAGCAGTTCTTC

d_gene: NA
abundance: few
j_gene: TRBJ1-6
v_gene: TRBV19
CDR3aa: CASGSGTQIYQLHF
CDR3nt: TGTGCCAGTGGTTCCGGGACACAAATATATCAGCTCCACTTT

d_gene: NA
abundance: NA
j_gene: TRBJ1-5
v_gene: TRBV5-6
CDR3aa: CASSLRGQPQHF
CDR3nt: TGTGCCAGCAGCTTGAGGGGACAGCCCCAGCATTTT

d_gene: NA
abundance: NA
j_gene: TRBJ2-7
v_gene: TRBV30
CDR3aa: CAWGRTGYEQYF
CDR3nt: TGTGCCTGGGGCAGGACTGGCTACGAGCAGTACTTC

d_gene: TRBD1
abundance: NA
j_gene: TRBJ1-4
v_gene: TRBV5-4
CDR3aa: CASSQRTGGAVTNEKLFF
CDR3nt: TGTGCCAGCAGCCAACGGACAGGGGGCGCGGTGACTAATGAAAAACTGTTTTTT

d_gene: NA
abundance: NA
j_gene: TRBJ1-5
v_gene: TRBV6-5
CDR3aa: CASSSDSSNQPQHF
CDR3nt: TGTGCCAGCAGCTCGGACAGCAGCAATCAGCCCCAGCATTTT

d_gene: NA
abundance: NA
j_gene: TRBJ1-2
v_gene: TRBV3-1/TRBV3-2
CDR3aa: CASSQGRVVTHGYTF
CDR3nt: TGTGCCAGCAGCCAAGGCAGGGTTGTAACTCATGGCTACACCTTC

d_gene: TRBD1
abundance: NA
j_gene: TRBJ2-7
v_gene: TRBV19
CDR3aa: CASSIMKGANEQYF
CDR3nt: TGTGCCAGTAGTATAATGAAGGGGGCAAACGAGCAGTACTTC

d_gene: NA
abundance: once
j_gene: TRBJ1-4
v_gene: TRBV5-5
CDR3aa: CASSSNSATNEKLFF
CDR3nt: TGTGCCAGCAGCTCCAACAGTGCAACTAATGAAAAACTGTTTTTT

d_gene: NA
abundance: NA
j_gene: TRBJ1-6
v_gene: TRBV11-2
CDR3aa: CASSLGLPGHLNSPLHF
CDR3nt: TGTGCCAGCAGCTTAGGACTACCGGGACACCTAAATTCACCCCTCCACTTT

d_gene: TRBD1
abundance: NA
j_gene: TRBJ1-2
v_gene: TRBV28
CDR3aa: CASWTGQGIYGYTF
CDR3nt: TGTGCCAGCTGGACGGGACAGGGGATCTATGGCTACACCTTC

d_gene: TRBD2
abundance: NA
j_gene: TRBJ2-2
v_gene: TRBV5-4
CDR3aa: CASSVDGLAYSTGELFF
CDR3nt: TGTGCCAGCAGCGTCGATGGACTAGCGTATAGCACCGGGGAGCTGTTTTTT

d_gene: NA
abundance: NA
j_gene: TRBJ2-2
v_gene: TRBV30
CDR3aa: CAWRRGSGELFF
CDR3nt: TGTGCCTGGAGGAGGGGGTCCGGGGAGCTGTTTTTT

d_gene: TRBD1
abundance: NA
j_gene: TRBJ2-5
v_gene: TRBV6-5
CDR3aa: CASRGTGGQETQYF
CDR3nt: TGTGCCAGCAGAGGGACAGGGGGCCAAGAGACCCAGTACTTC

d_gene: TRBD1
abundance: NA
j_gene: TRBJ2-7
v_gene: TRBV6-5
CDR3aa: CASSRDRGYEQYF
CDR3nt: TGTGCCAGCAGCCGGGACAGGGGCTACGAGCAGTACTTC

d_gene: NA
abundance: NA
j_gene: TRBJ1-5
v_gene: TRBV9
CDR3aa: CASSRGEGNQPQHF
CDR3nt: TGTGCCAGCAGCCGGGGGGAGGGTAATCAGCCCCAGCATTTT

d_gene: NA
abundance: NA
j_gene: TRBJ1-3
v_gene: TRBV29-1
CDR3aa: CSVRGVLLSGNTIYF
CDR3nt: TGCAGCGTTCGGGGAGTATTACTCTCTGGAAACACCATATATTTT

d_gene: NA
abundance: NA
j_gene: TRBJ1-1
v_gene: TRBV7-9
CDR3aa: CASSLLETEAFF
CDR3nt: TGTGCCAGCAGCTTGTTAGAGACTGAAGCTTTCTTT

d_gene: NA
abundance: NA
j_gene: TRBJ2-5
v_gene: TRBV9
CDR3aa: CASSVASGKETQYF
CDR3nt: TGTGCCAGCAGCGTAGCTTCGGGGAAGGAGACCCAGTACTTC

d_gene: NA
abundance: once
j_gene: TRBJ2-1
v_gene: TRBV29-1
CDR3aa: CSVSSSYNEQFF
CDR3nt: TGCAGCGTTTCCAGCTCCTACAATGAGCAGTTCTTC

d_gene: TRBD1
abundance: NA
j_gene: TRBJ2-7
v_gene: TRBV30
CDR3aa: CAWGQGEVQYF
CDR3nt: TGTGCCTGGGGACAGGGAGAGGTGCAGTACTTC

d_gene: NA
abundance: once
j_gene: TRBJ1-3
v_gene: TRBV7-2
CDR3aa: CASSLDSSGNTIYF
CDR3nt: TGTGCCAGCAGCTTAGACAGCTCCGGAAACACCATATATTTT

d_gene: NA
abundance: NA
j_gene: TRBJ2-7
v_gene: TRBV29-1
CDR3aa: CSVGAGTYEQYF
CDR3nt: TGCAGCGTTGGTGCCGGGACCTACGAGCAGTACTTC

d_gene: TRBD1
abundance: few
j_gene: TRBJ1-5
v_gene: TRBV7-2
CDR3aa: CASSRDRVNQPQHF
CDR3nt: TGTGCCAGCAGCAGGGACAGGGTGAATCAGCCCCAGCATTTT

d_gene: TRBD2
abundance: NA
j_gene: TRBJ2-2
v_gene: TRBV3-1/TRBV3-2
CDR3aa: CASSPPGLAGGELFF
CDR3nt: TGTGCCAGCAGCCCACCGGGACTAGCGGGAGGGGAGCTGTTTTTT

d_gene: NA
abundance: NA
j_gene: TRBJ1-1
v_gene: TRBV6-5
CDR3aa: CASTGETEAFF
CDR3nt: TGTGCCAGCACGGGAGAGACTGAAGCTTTCTTT

d_gene: TRBD2
abundance: NA
j_gene: TRBJ2-1
v_gene: TRBV28
CDR3aa: CASRVRTSGSVGEQFF
CDR3nt: TGTGCCAGCAGGGTCCGGACTAGCGGGAGTGTAGGTGAGCAGTTCTTC

d_gene: NA
abundance: NA
j_gene: TRBJ1-5
v_gene: TRBV27
CDR3aa: CASSLSRRSNQPQHF
CDR3nt: TGTGCCAGCAGTTTGAGCCGGCGGAGCAATCAGCCCCAGCATTTT

d_gene: NA
abundance: NA
j_gene: TRBJ2-1
v_gene: TRBV19
CDR3aa: CASSIERYNEQFF
CDR3nt: TGTGCCAGTAGTATAGAGAGATACAATGAGCAGTTCTTC